This TCR beta chain was identified in a study of blood T cell repertoires in COVID-19. Assay used: immunoSEQ multiplex PCR; TCRdb lists only in-frame clones, some missing. The table includes approximately 330,000 clones, roughly 87% detected once. The sequence derives from a man aged 25-40 years with COVID-19, enrolled during active disease. The source material was peripheral blood.

CDR3 coding DNA: TGTGCCAGCTCTCCTGGCTCGGGGGGCACTGAAGCTTTCTTT. It encodes CASSPGSGGTEAFF. V gene TRBV18 combines with J gene TRBJ1-1; TRBD1 is a possible D gene (5 bases). Trimming took off 6 bases at V and 4 bases at J, with 15 bases between the two ends. Germline V CDR1 and CDR2: KGHSH, LQKENI. The CDR3 extends over 14 amino acids. Filled out from reference TRBV18 and TRBJ1-1, the complete variable domain reads NAGVMQNPRHLVRRRGQEARLRCSPMKGHSHVYWYRQLPEEGLKFMVYLQKENIIDESGMPKERFSAEFPKEGPSILRIQQVVRGDSAAYFCASSPGSGGTEAFFGQGTRLTVV.